Shown below are 3 T cell receptor beta chains from a single sample sequenced in a study of cytomegalovirus exposure and HLA in healthy donors. This PCR relied on a set of 60 Vbeta primers and 13 Jbeta primers. Clones were sequenced by immunoSEQ multiplex PCR, and TCRdb holds only the in-frame ones, with some missing. Among about 190,000 clones, roughly 83% were seen once, and the ten largest hold 0.25% to 0.3%. The specimen sequenced was PBMCs. All receptors derive from a boy aged 10-17 years in good health and CMV-seronegative.

The genes are TRBV6-4 and TRBJ2-2, with D perhaps TRBD2 (6 bases). The CDR3 length is 14 residues. The V gene lost 8 bases and the J gene lost 0 bases, with 10 bases spanning the gap. Germline V CDR1 and CDR2: MRHNA, SNTAGT. The CDR3 is CASARLANTGELFF. The CDR3 region has the DNA TGTGCCAGCGCCAGACTAGCGAACACCGGGGAGCTGTTTTTT.

The CDR3 region is CASSQRPGTGVYGDTQYF. The CDR3 DNA reads TGTGCCAGCAGCCAACGGCCGGGGACAGGGGTTTATGGAGATACGCAGTATTTT. The genes are TRBV5-8 and TRBJ2-3, with TRBD1 identical over 10 bases. V lost 4 bases, J lost 5 bases, and 16 bases stayed unmatched. This CDR3 is 18 amino acids long. CDR1 SGHTS and CDR2 YDEGEE come from the germline V gene.

The chain is built from TRBV9 and TRBJ1-1; D ambiguous. The germline V gene has CDR1 SGDLS and CDR2 YYNGEE. This CDR3 comprises 15 residues. The V end lost 0 bases, the J end lost 3 bases, and 12 bases lay between the germline ends. The CDR3 nucleotides are TGTGCCAGCAGCGTAGTGTTGTCGTTCGACACTGAAGCTTTCTTT. It is translated as CASSVVLSFDTEAFF.